This passage covers 29 T cell receptor beta chains from one sample sequenced in a study of blood T cell repertoires in COVID-19. Repertoires were generated with immunoSEQ multiplex PCR, while TCRdb's copy carries only in-frame clones and drops some. The table includes 200,000 or so clones, 84% detected once. The material sequenced was peripheral blood. The receptors stem from a human donor in a cohort sampled during active COVID-19.

CDR3 protein: CASSPPRGRGIIELFF. In DNA form, the CDR3 reads TGTGCCAGCAGTCCCCCTAGGGGCAGGGGCATTATCGAACTGTTTTTT. This chain connects TRBV3-1 (or the pseudogene TRBV3-2) to TRBJ1-4, with a weak D call TRBD1 (6 bases). Germline values: CDR1 LGHDT, CDR2 YNNKEL (reference sequence). The CDR3 length is 16 residues. V lost 6 bases and J lost 12, with 26 bases in between.

J is TRBJ1-4 and V is TRBV3-1 (or the pseudogene TRBV3-2), with a weak D call TRBD1 (5 bases). V was clipped by 1 base and J by 12 bases, with 6 bases between them. CDR1 and CDR2 from the germline V gene are LGHDT and YNNKEL (reference sequence). The length of the CDR3 is 11 residues. DNA of the CDR3: TGTGCCAGCAGCCAAGGGGGGGAACTGTTTTTT. Protein: CASSQGGELFF.

The V gene is TRBV28, the J gene TRBJ2-7; D ambiguous. Trimming cost V 6 bases and J 4 bases, with 7 bases left between them. The V gene's germline CDR1 is MDHEN and CDR2 SYDVKM. This CDR3 is 11 amino acids long. The chain's CDR3 is CASRHGYEQYV. As DNA, the CDR3 is TGTGCCAGCAGGCACGGGTACGAGCAGTACGTC.

The chain joins TRBV19 to TRBJ2-1; no clear D. The V and J ends lost 3 bases and 3 bases respectively, with 9 bases between them. Germline V gene sequence: CDR1 LNHDA, CDR2 SQIVND (reference sequence). The CDR3 runs to 14 residues. The CDR3 protein is CASSIRRGYNEQFF. In nucleotides, the CDR3 is TGTGCCAGTAGTATCAGACGCGGCTACAATGAGCAGTTCTTC. The variable domain in full, with the rest retrieved from reference TRBV19 and TRBJ2-1, is DGGITQSPKYLFRKEGQNVTLSCEQNLNHDAMYWYRQDPGQGLRLIYYSQIVNDFQKGDIAEGYSVSREKKESFPLTVTSAQKNPTAFYLCASSIRRGYNEQFFGPGTRLTVL.

The rearrangement uses TRBV7-9 and TRBJ2-5; D is possibly TRBD2 (5 bases). The ends were cut back, 5 bases at V and 7 bases at J, with 17 bases in the middle. Germline V gives CDR1 SEHNR, CDR2 FQNEAQ (reference sequence). CDR3 length: 14 amino acids. CDR3 region: CASSPGRVGGTQYF. The DNA for the CDR3 is TGTGCCAGCAGCCCGGGAAGAGTCGGCGGGACCCAGTACTTC.

This clone was recorded a few times. V is TRBV2 and J is TRBJ1-3, with a tentative D call TRBD1 (5 bases). The germline CDR1 and CDR2 sequences are SNHLY and FYNNEI. This CDR3 spans 15 amino acids. V gave up 1 base and J gave up 0 bases, with 7 bases separating them. The CDR3 DNA reads as TGTGCCAGCAGTGAAGGGGGCTACTCTGGAAACACCATATATTTT. It is translated as CASSEGGYSGNTIYF.

This chain links TRBV7-2 with TRBJ2-3; the match to TRBD2 covers 7 bases. The CDR3 runs to 17 residues. V lost 1 base to trimming and J lost 4 bases; unmatched junction nucleotides: 11. The germline V gene has CDR1 SGHTA and CDR2 FQGNSA. CDR3 residues: CASSLVASGPRADTQYF. The CDR3 nucleotides are TGTGCCAGCAGCTTAGTGGCTAGCGGCCCACGGGCAGATACGCAGTATTTT.

The J gene is TRBJ2-2, the V gene TRBV19; possible D gene TRBD2, 5 bases. The CDR3 spans 15 residues. The V gene's germline CDR1 is LNHDA and CDR2 SQIVND (reference sequence). Trimming removed 5 bases at V and 6 bases at J, with 16 bases between. The DNA of the CDR3 is TGTGCCAGTAGTTCCTCCGGCGGGTTAGCCGGGGAGCTGTTTTTT. Translating it yields CASSSSGGLAGELFF.

This clone was picked up one time. The chain links TRBV27 to TRBJ2-1; TRBD1 matches 9 bases. Germline assignment: CDR1 MNHEY and CDR2 SMNVEV (reference sequence). The ends lost 7 bases at V and 2 bases at J; junction bases unmatched: 3. The CDR3 length is 14 residues. The CDR3 bases are TGTGCCAGCACCAGGGACAGGGCCTACAATGAGCAGTTCTTC. Its protein product is CASTRDRAYNEQFF.

The chain carries TRBV11-3 and TRBJ1-1, with TRBD1 identical over 7 bases. The CDR3 spans 13 residues. Per the germline V gene, CDR1 is SGHNT and CDR2 is YENEEA. V lost 5 bases, J lost 6 bases, and 6 bases stayed unmatched. The DNA of the CDR3 is TGTGCCAGCAGCCGAGACAGGGTTTCTGAAGCTTTCTTT. Translating it yields CASSRDRVSEAFF.

This clone was seen a handful of times. V is TRBV29-1 and J is TRBJ1-1; D ambiguous. This CDR3 spans 13 amino acids. Germline V gene sequence: CDR1 SQVTM, CDR2 ANQGSEA. The V end was cut by 7 bases, the J end by 2 bases, with 14 bases between. The CDR3 loop is CSANSDANTEAFF. In DNA form, the CDR3 reads TGCAGCGCTAACTCCGATGCAAACACTGAAGCTTTCTTT.

The rearrangement links TRBV19 to TRBJ2-2, with TRBD1 as a possible D gene (6 bases). V was clipped by 8 bases and J by 7 bases, with 20 bases between them. Germline CDR1 reads LNHDA; CDR2 reads SQIVND (reference sequence). CDR3 size: 15 residues. CDR3 bases: TGTGCCAGTGATCGGGCAGGGGCGCAAATCGGGGAGCTGTTTTTT. Amino acids: CASDRAGAQIGELFF. Using reference TRBV19 and TRBJ2-2 for the parts outside the CDR3, the full variable domain is DGGITQSPKYLFRKEGQNVTLSCEQNLNHDAMYWYRQDPGQGLRLIYYSQIVNDFQKGDIAEGYSVSREKKESFPLTVTSAQKNPTAFYLCASDRAGAQIGELFFGEGSRLTVL.

This chain connects TRBV23-1 to TRBJ1-5; TRBD1 matches 8 bases. TRBV23-1 is labeled an ORF, and its function is uncertain. J gave up 2 bases and V 4 bases, and 10 bases lay outside the gene matches. CDR3 size: 17 residues. This chain's CDR3 is CASSLVRDRKGNQPQHF. The CDR3 bases are TGCGCCAGCAGTCTGGTACGGGACAGGAAGGGCAATCAGCCCCAGCATTTT.

The chain joins TRBV7-9 to TRBJ1-2, with D unclear. There are 14 residues in the CDR3. Germline lookup yields CDR1 SEHNR and CDR2 FQNEAQ (reference sequence). V shed 5 bases and J shed 3 bases, with 13 bases lying between them. The CDR3 protein is CASSNEPVDYGYTF. The DNA of the CDR3 is TGTGCCAGCAGCAATGAACCGGTGGACTATGGCTACACCTTC.

The rearrangement joins TRBV5-1 to TRBJ2-3; TRBD2 matches 8 bases. The CDR3 sequence is 15 residues long. In germline, CDR1 is SGHRS, CDR2 YFSETQ. J was trimmed by 2 bases and V by 6 bases; bases with no gene match: 8. CDR3 amino acids: CASTPSGGATDTQYF. For the CDR3, the DNA is TGCGCCAGCACACCATCCGGGGGGGCCACAGATACGCAGTATTTT.

The rearrangement links TRBV6-6 to TRBJ2-1; 12 bases are shared with TRBD2. The CDR3 sequence is 14 residues long. J was trimmed by 9 bases and V by 4 bases; bases with no gene match: 4. Germline values: CDR1 MNHNY, CDR2 SVGAGI (reference sequence). The CDR3 sequence is CASSSSGRDGEQFF. The CDR3 nucleotides are TGTGCCAGCAGTTCTAGCGGGAGGGACGGTGAGCAGTTCTTC.

The V call is TRBV19, the J call TRBJ2-1; D is undetermined. The V gene lost 3 bases and the J gene lost 6 bases, with 15 bases spanning the gap. The CDR3 length is 15 residues. CDR1 is LNHDA, CDR2 SQIVND, per germline (reference sequence). The CDR3 is CASSMRSEIPNEQFF. The CDR3 DNA reads TGTGCCAGTAGTATGAGGTCAGAAATCCCCAATGAGCAGTTCTTC.

The J gene is TRBJ1-3, the V gene TRBV24-1, with D perhaps matching TRBD1 (6 bases). This CDR3 is built from 12 residues. Trimming removed 3 bases from V and 9 bases from J, with 8 bases in between. Germline V CDR1 and CDR2: KGHDR, SFDVKD. CDR3: CATSDLRGTIYF. The CDR3 DNA sequence: TGTGCCACCAGTGATCTCAGGGGCACCATATATTTT.

The genes are TRBV11-2 and TRBJ2-2, with D tentatively TRBD1 (5 bases). Germline V gene lookup returns CDR1 SGHAT and CDR2 FQNNGV. With 4 bases removed from V and 1 base from J, the gap between germline ends came to 13 bases. The CDR3 is 16 residues long. The CDR3 loop reads CASSSRRQGNTGELFF. The CDR3 DNA is TGTGCCAGCAGCTCCCGGCGGCAGGGGAACACCGGGGAGCTGTTTTTT. Combining the CDR3 with reference TRBV11-2 and TRBJ2-2 gives the whole variable domain EAGVAQSPRYKIIEKRQSVAFWCNPISGHATLYWYQQILGQGPKLLIQFQNNGVVDDSQLPKDRFSAERLKGVDSTLKIQPAKLEDSAVYLCASSSRRQGNTGELFFGEGSRLTVL.

CDR3 in amino acids: CASSPTRLNTGELFF. DNA for the CDR3: TGTGCCAGTAGTCCCACCAGACTAAACACCGGGGAGCTGTTTTTT. The V and J genes are TRBV19 and TRBJ2-2; a possible D gene is TRBD2 (5 bases). The CDR3 contains 15 residues. Germline CDR1 is LNHDA and CDR2 is SQIVND (reference sequence). Trimming stripped 5 bases from V and 2 bases from J, with 12 bases between. Looking up the rest from reference TRBV19 and TRBJ2-2 gives the full variable domain: DGGITQSPKYLFRKEGQNVTLSCEQNLNHDAMYWYRQDPGQGLRLIYYSQIVNDFQKGDIAEGYSVSREKKESFPLTVTSAQKNPTAFYLCASSPTRLNTGELFFGEGSRLTVL.

V is TRBV6-7 and J is TRBJ1-2, with TRBD1 matching over 7 bases. TRBV6-7 is marked as an open reading frame, function uncertain. CDR3 length: 14 amino acids. With V trimmed by 2 bases and J by 5 bases, 5 bases remained unmatched. This chain's CDR3 is CASSYKGQIYGYTF. Written as DNA, the CDR3 is TGTGCCAGCAGTTACAAGGGACAGATATATGGCTACACCTTC.

This chain uses TRBV7-9 with TRBJ2-5; 9 nucleotides line up with TRBD1. V shed 2 bases, J shed 2 bases, and the junction held 6 bases outside the gene matches. The germline CDR1 and CDR2 sequences are SEHNR and FQNEAQ (reference sequence). The CDR3 extends over 16 amino acids. The CDR3 loop reads CASSLSTGGVQETQYF. DNA of the CDR3: TGTGCCAGCAGCTTATCGACAGGGGGGGTACAAGAGACCCAGTACTTC.

This clone came up once. The genes are TRBV18 and TRBJ2-7; 14 positions match TRBD2. The CDR3 consists of 16 residues. Germline V gene data show CDR1 as KGHSH and CDR2 as LQKENI. J lost 5 bases, V lost 6 bases, and 9 bases had no gene match. In DNA form, the CDR3 reads TGTGCCAGCTCCCCAGGGACTAGCGGGAGTATGAACGAGCAGTACTTC. Its translation is CASSPGTSGSMNEQYF.

The V and J genes are TRBV7-6 and TRBJ2-3; 8 bases fit TRBD1. Losses at the gene ends were 0 bases for V and 4 bases for J; bases not matched to a gene: 12. Germline CDR1 and CDR2: SGHVS and FNYEAQ. The CDR3 consists of 18 residues. This chain's CDR3 is CASSLAEGAGGEADTQYF. For the CDR3, the DNA is TGTGCCAGCAGCTTAGCGGAGGGTGCAGGGGGCGAGGCAGATACGCAGTATTTT.

The V gene is TRBV10-1, the J gene TRBJ2-3; D perhaps matches TRBD2 (6 bases). This CDR3 region has 17 residues. Germline-derived CDR1 and CDR2 are WNHNN and SYGVQD (reference sequence). Trimming shortened V by 0 bases and J by 0 bases, and 13 bases separated the two germline ends. The CDR3 loop is CASSESFVGGSTDTQYF. CDR3 sequence (DNA): TGCGCCAGCAGTGAGTCGTTCGTGGGGGGTAGCACAGATACGCAGTATTTT.

V is TRBV5-8 and J is TRBJ1-4; D uncertain. Germline values: CDR1 SGHTS, CDR2 YDEGEE. The CDR3 runs 14 residues. The ends were cut back, 2 bases at V and 7 bases at J, with 12 bases in the middle. CDR3 sequence reads: CASSLRGLGEKLFF. As DNA, the CDR3 is TGTGCCAGCAGCTTACGAGGGCTAGGTGAAAAACTGTTTTTT.

This chain joins TRBV2 and TRBJ1-2, with D possibly TRBD1 on 5 matching bases. V gave up 1 base and J gave up 7 bases, with 16 bases separating them. CDR3 size: 15 residues. Per germline, CDR1 SNHLY and CDR2 FYNNEI. The CDR3 protein is CASSEVQGGEGGYTF. The CDR3 DNA follows: TGTGCCAGCAGTGAAGTTCAGGGAGGAGAGGGTGGCTACACCTTC.

The chain has TRBV5-1 and TRBJ2-3; 9 nucleotides align to TRBD1. The CDR3 loop spans 16 amino acids. J gave up 3 bases and V 1 base, and 6 bases lay outside the gene matches. From germline, CDR1 is SGHRS and CDR2 YFSETQ. The CDR3 DNA sequence: TGCGCCAGCAGCTTGTCCGGGACAGGGTGGACAGATACGCAGTATTTT. This codes for CASSLSGTGWTDTQYF.

This chain joins TRBV7-8 and TRBJ2-4; 8 bases match TRBD2. The CDR3 is made up of 16 amino acids. The V segment lost 5 bases and the J segment 1 base; nucleotides outside the gene matches: 7. In germline, CDR1 is SGHVS, CDR2 FQNEAQ. The CDR3 is CASSLTGGAAKNIQYF. The CDR3 DNA is TGTGCCAGCAGCCTAACGGGGGGGGCTGCCAAAAACATTCAGTACTTC.